The 26 T cell receptor beta chains below were found in one sample sequenced in a study of vaccination and CD4 T cells after COVID-19. With the Oncomine TCR Beta short-read assay, DNA from cultured CD4+ T cells was sequenced. TCRdb used MiXCR to reprocess the PCR reads, holding one entry per CDR3 protein. This repertoire shows just under 8,500 distinct CDR3 sequences, 60% to 75% found once; its top ten account for around 40%. What these receptors recognize is not known. Indicated treatment: roughly nine-day PBMC culture with coronavirus spike peptide pools or control peptides (ViraFEST assay). The specimen was CD4+ T cells from blood, cultured in vitro. These receptors came from a human donor who had recovered from COVID-19.

This clonotype appeared a few times. This chain joins TRBV20-1 and TRBJ1-1; D gene ambiguous. V lost 3 bases, J lost 1 base, and 12 bases lay in between. Germline V CDR1 and CDR2: DFQATT, SNEGSKA (reference sequence). The CDR3 has 14 amino acids. CDR3 region: CSASRPTRNTEAFF. CDR3 in DNA: TGCAGTGCTAGTAGGCCGACCCGGAACACTGAAGCTTTCTTT.

This chain links TRBV6-8 with TRBJ1-6; a weak D match, TRBD1 (5 bases). CDR1 and CDR2 from the germline V gene are MNHGY and SAAAGT. The CDR3 has 15 amino acids. V was trimmed by 6 bases and J by 8 bases, leaving 17 bases between them. The CDR3 bases are TGTGCCAGCAGAAAGACTCCCATAGGGGATTCACCCCTCCACTTT. Encoded protein: CASRKTPIGDSPLHF.

For the CDR3, the DNA is TGCAGTGCTATCGTTTTCGAGACGGGCACAGATACGCAGTATTTT. Translation: CSAIVFETGTDTQYF. The chain couples TRBV20-1 to TRBJ2-3; D is uncertain. The CDR3 contains 15 residues. V was cut by 4 bases and J by 1 base, with 15 bases left in between. In germline, CDR1 is DFQATT, CDR2 SNEGSKA (reference sequence).

This clonotype is classed as medium-sized. J is TRBJ1-6 and V is TRBV18, with a weak D call TRBD1 (5 bases). The germline V and J ends were trimmed by 5 bases and 9 bases, with 23 bases remaining between them. The CDR3 has 17 amino acids. CDR1 KGHSH and CDR2 LQKENI come from the germline V gene. The chain's CDR3 is CASSYGTPGEWGSPLHF. The CDR3 DNA reads as TGTGCCAGCTCATACGGGACTCCGGGGGAGTGGGGTTCACCCCTCCACTTT.

The chain joins TRBV6-1 to TRBJ1-2, with D perhaps TRBD1 (5 bases). The CDR3 is 14 amino acids. Germline CDR1 reads MNHNS; CDR2 reads SASEGT. V gave up 7 bases and J gave up 8 bases, with 20 bases separating them. CDR3 sequence: CASTKGWAGDGYTF. The CDR3 DNA sequence: TGTGCCAGCACCAAGGGTTGGGCCGGGGACGGCTACACCTTC.

The rearrangement links TRBV6-5 to TRBJ1-6; perhaps TRBD1 as D (5 bases). Trimming took off 3 bases at V and 10 bases at J, with 16 bases between the two ends. The CDR3 has 15 residues. Germline-derived CDR1 and CDR2 are MNHEY and SVGAGI. CDR3 nucleotides: TGTGCCAGCAGTTATCGAGGGGAGATGAGATCACCCCTCCACTTT. Translation: CASSYRGEMRSPLHF.

V is TRBV20-1 and J is TRBJ1-6; D is unresolved. The CDR3 spans 13 residues. CDR1 is DFQATT, CDR2 SNEGSKA, per germline (reference sequence). Deletions cut 2 bases from V and 8 bases from J, with 10 bases between. In nucleotides, the CDR3 is TGCAGTGCTAGACCCGGTCGGGATTCACCCCTCCACTTT. Protein: CSARPGRDSPLHF.

This chain uses TRBV10-3 with TRBJ1-2; D is possibly TRBD1 (6 bases). Trimming removed 8 bases at V and 8 bases at J, with 12 bases between. This CDR3 is 11 amino acids long. Germline CDR1 ENHRY, CDR2 SYGVKD. The CDR3 region has the DNA TGTGCCATCCGGGACACGGGCGGCTACACCTTC. Translating it yields CAIRDTGGYTF.

This clonotype was counted a few times. CDR3 residues: CASSLGTGNSPLHF. CDR3 DNA sequence: TGTGCCAGCAGTTTAGGGACAGGGAATTCACCCCTCCACTTT. This rearrangement joins TRBV27 to TRBJ1-6; TRBD1 matches 9 bases. The length of the CDR3 is 14 residues. The germline V gene has CDR1 MNHEY and CDR2 SMNVEV (reference sequence). Trimming took 2 bases from V and 7 from J; bases not matched to a gene: 0.

This sequence joins TRBV19 and TRBJ2-1; 13 positions agree with TRBD2. V shed 5 bases and J 6 bases; nucleotides not matched to a gene: 7. There are 16 residues in the CDR3. CDR1 is LNHDA, CDR2 SQIVND, per germline (reference sequence). CDR3 amino acids: CASSPGLAGAINEQFF. The CDR3 DNA sequence: TGTGCCAGTAGTCCCGGACTAGCGGGGGCCATCAATGAGCAGTTCTTC.

V gene TRBV29-1 combines with J gene TRBJ2-7, with 7 bases lining up with TRBD2. The CDR3 covers 16 residues. Germline CDR1 SQVTM, CDR2 ANQGSEA. The V segment lost 4 bases and the J segment 0 bases; nucleotides outside the gene matches: 12. The CDR3 here is CSVGDVGGENSYEQYF. The CDR3 DNA sequence: TGCAGCGTTGGGGACGTTGGGGGGGAAAACTCCTACGAGCAGTACTTC.

The chain uses TRBV20-1 and TRBJ1-1; no clear D. The germline V and J ends were trimmed by 4 bases and 11 bases, with 11 bases remaining between them. This CDR3 has 10 amino acids. CDR1 DFQATT and CDR2 SNEGSKA come from the germline V gene (reference sequence). CDR3 region: CSAIRLGAFF. In nucleotides, the CDR3 is TGCAGTGCTATTAGACTGGGTGCTTTCTTT.

This clonotype was recorded a few times. The chain joins TRBV19 to TRBJ1-6, with D unclear. Deletions cut 3 bases from V and 5 bases from J, with 8 bases between. This CDR3 is 14 amino acids long. Germline CDR1 is LNHDA and CDR2 is SQIVND (reference sequence). The CDR3 here is CASSIQRNNSPLHF. CDR3 coding DNA: TGTGCCAGTAGTATCCAGAGGAATAATTCACCCCTCCACTTT.

V is TRBV7-2 and J is TRBJ2-2; D perhaps matches TRBD2 (6 bases). Deletions cut 2 bases from V and 6 bases from J, with 10 bases between. This CDR3 region has 14 residues. The germline V gene has CDR1 SGHTA and CDR2 FQGNSA. CDR3 region: CASSLHGGSGELFF. The CDR3 DNA follows: TGTGCCAGCAGCTTACACGGAGGGTCCGGGGAGCTGTTTTTT.

The chain links TRBV25-1 to TRBJ1-2; D gene unclear. The germline gives CDR1 MGHDK, CDR2 SYGVNS. Trimming pared 1 base from V and 7 bases from J, leaving 16 bases between. CDR3 length: 15 amino acids. The CDR3 DNA reads TGTGCCAGCAGTGAATTTGGTTTGAGGGAGGTTGGCTACACCTTC. This encodes CASSEFGLREVGYTF.

This chain joins TRBV11-2 and TRBJ1-5; 9 nucleotides align to TRBD1. From germline, CDR1 is SGHAT and CDR2 FQNNGV. The CDR3 consists of 20 residues. The V segment lost 1 base and the J segment 1 base; nucleotides outside the gene matches: 14. In nucleotides, the CDR3 is TGTGCCAGCAGCTTAGGGATGGGGGGAGGGACAGGGTCGAGCAATCAGCCCCAGCATTTT. Translated: CASSLGMGGGTGSSNQPQHF. The complete variable domain, with remaining parts taken from reference TRBV11-2 and TRBJ1-5, reads EAGVAQSPRYKIIEKRQSVAFWCNPISGHATLYWYQQILGQGPKLLIQFQNNGVVDDSQLPKDRFSAERLKGVDSTLKIQPAKLEDSAVYLCASSLGMGGGTGSSNQPQHFGDGTRLSIL.

Here the CDR3 DNA reads TGTGCCAGCAGTTTATCTACGGGGGTGGAGGGAAGCTATGGCTACACCTTC. It codes for CASSLSTGVEGSYGYTF. The rearrangement uses TRBV27 and TRBJ1-2; possibly TRBD1 for D (5 bases). Per the germline V gene, CDR1 is MNHEY and CDR2 is SMNVEV (reference sequence). The CDR3 loop spans 17 amino acids. V shed 0 bases and J shed 4 bases, with 18 bases lying between them.

The rearrangement links TRBV12-3 or TRBV12-4 to TRBJ1-2; D is possibly TRBD1 (5 bases). V was shortened by 5 bases and J by 4 bases, with 14 bases between the two germline ends. CDR3 size: 14 residues. The CDR3 reads CASSLRRGLYGYTF. Written as DNA, the CDR3 is TGTGCCAGCAGTCTTCGCCGGGGCCTCTATGGCTACACCTTC.

This clonotype has just one count. V gene TRBV6-1 combines with J gene TRBJ2-3, with TRBD1 identical over 8 bases. V shed 5 bases, J shed 7 bases, and the junction held 11 bases outside the gene matches. The germline V gene encodes CDR1 MNHNS and CDR2 SASEGT. This CDR3 is built from 15 residues. CDR3 sequence (DNA): TGTGCCAGCAGTCATGGACAGGGATCCGGGAATACGCAGTATTTT. It is translated as CASSHGQGSGNTQYF.

V gene TRBV6-1 combines with J gene TRBJ2-1; 14 bases line up with TRBD2. Trimming cost V 6 bases and J 7 bases; bases outside gene matches: 5. This CDR3 is 15 amino acids long. Germline CDR1 reads MNHNS; CDR2 reads SASEGT. This CDR3 reads CASRWTSGGRNEQFF. As DNA, the CDR3 is TGTGCCAGCAGGTGGACTAGCGGGGGGCGTAATGAGCAGTTCTTC.

The chain has TRBV27 and TRBJ2-7; D is tentatively TRBD1 or TRBD2 (5 bases each). The CDR3 covers 13 residues. CDR1 is MNHEY, CDR2 SMNVEV, per germline (reference sequence). Trimming pared 8 bases from V and 9 bases from J, leaving 20 bases between. CDR3 bases: TGTGCCAGCCACGGGGACGGTCCTAAGAGGCAGTACTTC. Encoded protein: CASHGDGPKRQYF.

This rearrangement joins TRBV6-1 to TRBJ1-1, with a possible D match to TRBD1 (5 bases). V was cut by 6 bases and J by 8 bases, with 10 bases left in between. Germline V lookup: CDR1 MNHNS, CDR2 SASEGT. The CDR3 has 11 amino acids. For the CDR3, the DNA is TGTGCCAGCAGCCTCCCAGGGGAAGCTTTCTTT. Translation: CASSLPGEAFF.

This clonotype was found a few times. This chain joins TRBV19 and TRBJ1-6; 7 bases align to TRBD1. J lost 7 bases, V lost 6 bases, and 9 bases had no gene match. The germline V gene encodes CDR1 LNHDA and CDR2 SQIVND (reference sequence). There are 15 residues in the CDR3. This chain's CDR3 is CASSWTGTNNSPLHF. CDR3 DNA: TGTGCCAGTAGCTGGACAGGAACTAACAATTCACCCCTCCACTTT.

The chain uses TRBV6-1 and TRBJ1-5; TRBD1 is a possible D gene (5 bases). Germline V gene data show CDR1 as MNHNS and CDR2 as SASEGT. V lost 5 bases, J lost 5 bases, and 10 bases lay in between. The CDR3 spans 13 residues. The CDR3 region has the DNA TGTGCCAGCAGTAACAGGCCTTATCAGCCCCAGCATTTT. It codes for CASSNRPYQPQHF.

The chain couples TRBV5-8 to TRBJ1-2; unclear D gene. The germline V gene has CDR1 SGHTS and CDR2 YDEGEE. There are 13 residues in the CDR3. Trimming took off 0 bases at V and 2 bases at J, with 5 bases between the two ends. CDR3 sequence (DNA): TGTGCCAGCAGCTTGGAGAGCAACTATGGCTACACCTTC. Its protein is CASSLESNYGYTF.

The chain is built from TRBV20-1 and TRBJ1-1; D may be TRBD1 (5 bases). CDR3 length: 13 amino acids. The V and J ends lost 0 bases and 5 bases respectively, with 10 bases between them. Germline V gives CDR1 DFQATT, CDR2 SNEGSKA (reference sequence). This CDR3 is CSAREGGDTEAFF. For the CDR3, the DNA is TGCAGTGCTAGAGAGGGAGGGGATACTGAAGCTTTCTTT.